This T cell receptor beta chain stems from a study of blood T cell repertoires in COVID-19. At the level of the study: PBMCs, B-cell-depleted T cells, or T cells were the source of the cDNA or gDNA that made up the material.

Study processing details: Researchers report that nucleated cell counts were estimated from reference gene primer amplification. Produced via immunoSEQ multiplex PCR; TCRdb's table is partial and in-frame only. V and J calls and clone size are given by that table; D and trimming were obtained from the DNA. The profile shows some 50,000 clones, about 90% of them singletons. Trimming stripped 4 bases from V and 5 bases from J, with 14 bases between. The CDR3 is made up of 14 amino acids. Germline V gene sequence: CDR1 SGHNT, CDR2 YYREEE (reference sequence). This TCR was sampled from a human donor in a cohort sampled during active COVID-19. The specimen sequenced was peripheral blood. This sequence joins TRBV5-4 and TRBJ2-3, with D possibly being TRBD1 (6 bases). The CDR3 spells CASSARGGVDTQYF. The CDR3 nucleotides read TGTGCCAGCAGCGCCAGGGGTGGAGTAGATACGCAGTATTTT.